Listed below are T cell receptor beta chains from one sample, sequenced in a study of blood T cell repertoires in COVID-19. Here immunoSEQ multiplex PCR was the method, and the copy in TCRdb shows in-frame clones only, minus some. Among about 280,000 clones, around 85% were seen once, and the ten largest hold 2% to 3%. Sample: PBMCs or T cells enriched from blood (not recorded which). The receptor set was obtained from a woman aged 50 to 60 who had recovered from COVID-19. Both conserved end residues are part of each CDR3. Fields, in order: J gene, V gene, D gene, CDR3 protein, CDR3 DNA. A D gene is named only where the DNA matches it firmly.

TRBJ2-1 TRBV28 TRBD2 CASSLLLARSNEQFF TGTGCCAGCAGTTTATTACTAGCGCGCAGCAATGAGCAGTTCTTC
TRBJ1-4 TRBV7-8 TRBD1 CASSTSRVLGQKANEKLFF TGTGCCAGCAGTACTTCAAGGGTTCTGGGACAGAAGGCTAATGAAAAACTGTTTTTT
TRBJ1-6 TRBV27 - CASSSRESSYNSPLHF TGTGCCAGCAGTTCTCGGGAAAGCTCCTATAATTCACCCCTCCACTTT
TRBJ2-6 TRBV7-9 - CASSRHPARAGAGANVLTF TGTGCCAGCAGCCGTCACCCGGCCCGGGCAGGGGCTGGGGCCAACGTCCTGACTTTC
TRBJ1-1 TRBV18 - CASSRMVDTEAFF TGTGCCAGCTCGCGAATGGTGGACACTGAAGCTTTCTTT
TRBJ1-3 TRBV7-8 TRBD1 CASSSFRQGARVSGNTIYF TGTGCCAGCAGCTCGTTTCGACAGGGGGCTCGGGTATCTGGAAACACCATATATTTT
TRBJ2-2 TRBV6-5 TRBD2 CASIRSYRSGGLFF TGTGCCAGCATCCGTTCCTATCGTAGCGGGGGGCTGTTTTTT
TRBJ2-7 TRBV11-2 TRBD2 CASTMSGGTYEQYF TGTGCCAGCACCATGAGCGGGGGAACCTACGAGCAGTACTTC
TRBJ1-6 TRBV5-5 - CASNDRGAHSPLHF TGTGCCAGCAATGACCGGGGTGCCCATTCACCCCTCCACTTT
TRBJ2-2 TRBV9 TRBD2 CASSANLKTSGSVTGELFF TGTGCCAGCAGCGCCAATCTTAAAACTAGCGGGAGTGTCACCGGGGAGCTGTTTTTT
TRBJ2-1 TRBV4-1 TRBD1 CASSQGPRGSYNEQFF TGCGCCAGCAGCCAAGGCCCCAGGGGGTCCTACAATGAGCAGTTCTTC